The 31 T cell receptor beta chains reported below all come from one sample, sequenced in a study of cytomegalovirus exposure and HLA in healthy donors. It was with 60 Vbeta and 13 Jbeta primers that the PCR ran. TCRdb's table, derived via immunoSEQ multiplex PCR, lists solely in-frame clones and lacks some. The sample has 110,000 or so clones, 65% to 85% seen once. Sequenced material: PBMCs. These receptors came from a woman aged 25-40 years in good health and CMV-seropositive.

This clone was counted a few times. V and J are TRBV6-6 and TRBJ1-4; no firm D call. V lost 1 base, J lost 8 bases, and 11 bases lay in between. The CDR3 sequence is 14 residues long. Germline V gene lookup returns CDR1 MNHNY and CDR2 SVGAGI (reference sequence). The CDR3 region has the DNA TGTGCCAGCAGTTACTTAGGGAGGTCGGAAAAACTGTTTTTT. Its protein product is CASSYLGRSEKLFF.

The chain recombines TRBV7-6 with TRBJ2-5, with TRBD2 as a possible D gene (6 bases). Germline CDR1 reads SGHVS; CDR2 reads FNYEAQ. The V end was cut by 0 bases, the J end by 3 bases, with 8 bases between. This CDR3 comprises 14 residues. This CDR3 reads CASSLAVAEETQYF. The CDR3 bases are TGTGCCAGCAGCTTAGCGGTAGCGGAAGAGACCCAGTACTTC.

The rearrangement uses TRBV6-1 and TRBJ1-1, with no clear D. Deletions cut 10 bases from V and 3 bases from J, with 12 bases between. Germline V lookup: CDR1 MNHNS, CDR2 SASEGT. The CDR3 spans 12 residues. The chain's CDR3 is CAIRHGDTEAFF. CDR3 sequence (DNA): TGTGCCATCCGACATGGCGACACTGAAGCTTTCTTT.

The chain combines TRBV5-1 with TRBJ2-7; 7 bases map to TRBD2. Germline V gene data show CDR1 as SGHRS and CDR2 as YFSETQ. V was clipped by 7 bases and J by 2 bases; unmatched bases: 6. The CDR3 spans 13 residues. CDR3 coding DNA: TGCGCCAGCGGGGAGGGCCGAACCTACGAGCAGTACTTC. Its translation: CASGEGRTYEQYF. The whole variable domain, filled in from reference TRBV5-1 and TRBJ2-7, reads KAGVTQTPRYLIKTRGQQVTLSCSPISGHRSVSWYQQTPGQGLQFLFEYFSETQRNKGNFPGRFSGRQFSNSRSEMNVSTLELGDSALYLCASGEGRTYEQYFGPGTRLTVT.

This clone showed up just a few times. This CDR3 is CASSGDRPVSSYNEQFF. The CDR3 nucleotides are TGCGCCAGCAGCGGGGACAGGCCGGTCAGCTCCTACAATGAGCAGTTCTTC. V and J are TRBV5-1 and TRBJ2-1; 8 nucleotides agree with TRBD1. The germline V gene has CDR1 SGHRS and CDR2 YFSETQ. This CDR3 region has 17 residues. V lost 4 bases, J lost 0 bases, and 9 bases stayed unmatched. Filled out from reference TRBV5-1 and TRBJ2-1, the complete variable domain reads KAGVTQTPRYLIKTRGQQVTLSCSPISGHRSVSWYQQTPGQGLQFLFEYFSETQRNKGNFPGRFSGRQFSNSRSEMNVSTLELGDSALYLCASSGDRPVSSYNEQFFGPGTRLTVL.

The chain uses TRBV2 and TRBJ2-7; 7 positions match TRBD1. The CDR3 is made up of 13 amino acids. In germline, CDR1 is SNHLY, CDR2 FYNNEI. J lost 3 bases, V lost 7 bases, and 6 bases had no gene match. The CDR3 loop reads CASTRDSNYEQYF. Written as DNA, the CDR3 is TGTGCCAGCACCAGGGACAGTAACTACGAGCAGTACTTC.

The gene calls are TRBV27 and TRBJ1-3, with D possibly TRBD1 on 6 matching bases. CDR1 is MNHEY, CDR2 SMNVEV, per germline (reference sequence). V shed 6 bases and J shed 0 bases, with 12 bases lying between them. The CDR3 is 15 amino acids. CDR3 region: CASRLGTNSGNTIYF. In nucleotides, the CDR3 is TGTGCCAGCAGGCTAGGGACAAACTCTGGAAACACCATATATTTT.

The chain carries TRBV30 and TRBJ2-1; 10 bases map to TRBD2. The CDR3 has 13 residues. Per the germline V gene, CDR1 is GTSNPN and CDR2 is SVGIG (reference sequence). The junction had 2 bases not matched to a gene; V was cut back by 4 bases and J by 5 bases. The CDR3: CAWTGLANNEQFF. The DNA of the CDR3 is TGTGCCTGGACGGGACTAGCGAACAATGAGCAGTTCTTC. Full variable domain (missing parts from reference TRBV30 and TRBJ2-1): SQTIHQWPATLVQPVGSPLSLECTVEGTSNPNLYWYRQAAGRGLQLLFYSVGIGQISSEVPQNLSASRPQDRQFILSSKKLLLSDSGFYLCAWTGLANNEQFFGPGTRLTVL.

The rearrangement links TRBV14 to TRBJ2-2; TRBD2 might be the D (5 bases). With 4 bases removed from V and 6 bases from J, the gap between germline ends came to 18 bases. This CDR3 has 16 residues. Looked up from germline, CDR1 is SGHDN and CDR2 is FVKESK. CDR3 region: CASSPPPTLGAGELFF. The CDR3, as DNA: TGTGCCAGCAGCCCACCACCGACCCTGGGAGCCGGGGAGCTGTTTTTT.

J is TRBJ2-5 and V is TRBV7-9, with a weak D call TRBD2 (5 bases). Germline CDR1 reads SEHNR; CDR2 reads FQNEAQ (reference sequence). Trimming took off 6 bases at V and 3 bases at J, with 14 bases between the two ends. This CDR3 comprises 14 residues. The chain's CDR3 is CASRTAAGEETQYF. The CDR3 DNA is TGTGCCAGCAGGACGGCTGCCGGGGAAGAGACCCAGTACTTC.

The chain links TRBV7-5 to TRBJ1-4; the table's D call, TRBD1, was not checked against the DNA. TRBV7-5 is a pseudogene locus. This CDR3 region has 14 residues. In DNA, the CDR3 is TGTGCCAGAAGTCCCCCCAGGTACAGCGAAAAACTGTTTTTT. Translation gives CARSPPRYSEKLFF.

This sequence joins TRBV4-1 and TRBJ2-3; tentatively, D is TRBD1 (5 bases). Germline values: CDR1 MGHRA, CDR2 YSYEKL. The CDR3 is made up of 18 amino acids. The V end was cut by 0 bases, the J end by 0 bases, with 16 bases between. The CDR3 DNA reads TGCGCCAGCAGCCAAGATCTTGGGGCAGAGACTAGCACAGATACGCAGTATTTT. Its protein is CASSQDLGAETSTDTQYF.

The rearrangement links TRBV4-2 to TRBJ2-1; 15 bases agree with TRBD2. V lost 0 bases, J lost 0 bases, and 12 bases stayed unmatched. The CDR3 runs to 22 residues. CDR1 and CDR2 from the germline V gene are LGHNA and YNFKEQ. CDR3 loop: CASSQDGFFGTSGGSSYNEQFF. The CDR3 nucleotides are TGTGCCAGCAGCCAAGATGGTTTTTTTGGGACTAGCGGGGGGAGCTCCTACAATGAGCAGTTCTTC.

This chain joins TRBV13 and TRBJ2-3; 15 bases fit TRBD2. Germline CDR1 reads PRHDT; CDR2 reads FYEKMQ (reference sequence). The V and J ends lost 4 bases and 4 bases, in that order; junction bases with no gene match: 3. This CDR3 is built from 16 residues. The CDR3 here is CASSSWTSGGADTQYF. The CDR3 nucleotides read TGTGCCAGCAGCTCCTGGACTAGCGGGGGGGCAGATACGCAGTATTTT.

V and J are TRBV27 and TRBJ2-1, with TRBD2 identical over 10 bases. J lost 4 bases, V lost 6 bases, and 3 bases had no gene match. CDR1 and CDR2 (germline): MNHEY, SMNVEV (reference sequence). This CDR3 is built from 14 residues. The CDR3 protein is CASRSGLAYNEQFF. The CDR3, as DNA: TGTGCCAGCAGATCGGGACTAGCGTACAATGAGCAGTTCTTC.

The table lists this clone with a few counts. The chain is built from TRBV2 and TRBJ2-4, with 9 bases identical to TRBD1. This CDR3 has 15 residues. Germline values: CDR1 SNHLY, CDR2 FYNNEI. The ends lost 0 bases at V and 14 bases at J; junction bases unmatched: 11. CDR3 sequence reads: CASSEAGGEGTGKYF. CDR3 DNA: TGTGCCAGCAGTGAAGCGGGGGGGGAGGGGACAGGGAAGTACTTC.

The V call is TRBV6-1, the J call TRBJ1-5, with 10 positions matching TRBD1. The CDR3 covers 14 residues. Per the germline V gene, CDR1 is MNHNS and CDR2 is SASEGT. The junction had 5 bases not matched to a gene; V was cut back by 8 bases and J by 4 bases. Here the CDR3 DNA reads TGTGCCAGCGGAGGGACAGGGGCAAATCAGCCCCAGCATTTT. Its protein is CASGGTGANQPQHF.

The CDR3 bases are TGTGCCAGCAGCCCTGTTGGGACAGGGGCATGGGAGACCCAGTACTTC. As protein: CASSPVGTGAWETQYF. The V gene is TRBV5-6, the J gene TRBJ2-5; 10 bases agree with TRBD1. CDR1 and CDR2 from the germline V gene are SGHDT and YYEEEE. The CDR3 length is 16 residues. The junction had 11 bases not matched to a gene; V was cut back by 4 bases and J by 5 bases. The whole variable domain, filled in from reference TRBV5-6 and TRBJ2-5, reads DAGVTQSPTHLIKTRGQQVTLRCSPKSGHDTVSWYQQALGQGPQFIFQYYEEEERQRGNFPDRFSGHQFPNYSSELNVNALLLGDSALYLCASSPVGTGAWETQYFGPGTRLLVL.

CDR3 bases: TGTGCCAGCAGCTTGGCCGGGGGGCCGGCTGGAAACACCATATATTTT. Translated, it gives CASSLAGGPAGNTIYF. V gene TRBV5-6 combines with J gene TRBJ1-3, with a weak D call TRBD1 (6 bases). The CDR3 spans 16 residues. V lost 0 bases to trimming and J lost 2 bases, with 12 bases between them. Germline CDR1 and CDR2: SGHDT and YYEEEE.

The chain links TRBV2 to TRBJ1-5; the match to TRBD1 covers 9 bases. V was pared by 8 bases and J by 6 bases, with 5 bases of the junction left unmatched. The germline CDR1 and CDR2 sequences are SNHLY and FYNNEI. The CDR3 has 13 residues. CDR3 in DNA: TGTGCCAGCCGGGACAGGGCGGGTCAGCCCCAGCATTTT. It yields the protein CASRDRAGQPQHF.

The chain employs TRBV10-3 and TRBJ1-2; D remains ambiguous. Trimming shortened V by 5 bases and J by 5 bases, and 15 bases separated the two germline ends. Germline V lookup: CDR1 ENHRY, CDR2 SYGVKD. There are 14 residues in the CDR3. The CDR3 nucleotides read TGTGCCATCAGTCAAGAGACTTATCCGTATGGCTACACCTTC. This translates into CAISQETYPYGYTF.

The rearrangement links TRBV5-4 to TRBJ1-1; a possible D gene is TRBD1 (6 bases). CDR3 length: 16 residues. From germline, CDR1 is SGHNT and CDR2 YYREEE (reference sequence). Between the trimmed V and J ends, which lost 2 bases and 5 bases, there was a span of 19 bases. The chain's CDR3 is CASSFNRGGVRTEAFF. The CDR3 DNA sequence: TGTGCCAGCAGCTTCAATAGAGGGGGGGTGCGGACTGAAGCTTTCTTT.

This chain uses TRBV30 with TRBJ2-1; the D is unclear. V was pared by 7 bases and J by 0 bases, with 10 bases between. This CDR3 region has 13 residues. The germline V gene encodes CDR1 GTSNPN and CDR2 SVGIG (reference sequence). The DNA of the CDR3 is TGTGCCTACTCGGTGAGCTCCTACAATGAGCAGTTCTTC. This gives the protein CAYSVSSYNEQFF.

There are a few counts of this clone. This chain links TRBV10-3 with TRBJ1-1; the match to TRBD1 covers 9 bases. The junction had 5 bases not matched to a gene; V was cut back by 6 bases and J by 0 bases. CDR3 size: 15 residues. Per the germline V gene, CDR1 is ENHRY and CDR2 is SYGVKD. The CDR3 spells CAISPGQGMNTEAFF. In DNA form, the CDR3 reads TGTGCCATCAGCCCGGGACAGGGCATGAACACTGAAGCTTTCTTT.

The gene calls are TRBV11-2 and TRBJ1-2; D is unresolved. The V and J ends lost 4 bases and 7 bases respectively, with 13 bases between them. Germline values: CDR1 SGHAT, CDR2 FQNNGV. The CDR3 runs 13 residues. CDR3 DNA sequence: TGTGCCAGCAGCTCGCGGGCCCTCGGTGGCTACACCTTC. Protein: CASSSRALGGYTF.

This clone was counted a single time. V is TRBV4-1 and J is TRBJ2-7; 8 bases map to TRBD2. Per the germline V gene, CDR1 is MGHRA and CDR2 is YSYEKL. V shed 4 bases, J shed 4 bases, and the junction held 9 bases outside the gene matches. This CDR3 contains 15 residues. This CDR3 reads CASSRLGLESYEQYF. The CDR3 bases are TGCGCCAGCAGCCGCTTGGGACTAGAGAGTTACGAGCAGTACTTC.

The chain couples TRBV5-1 to TRBJ2-3, with 8 bases fitting TRBD2. V lost 4 bases, J lost 3 bases, and 10 bases stayed unmatched. The CDR3 is made up of 16 amino acids. Germline-derived CDR1 and CDR2 are SGHRS and YFSETQ. In DNA, the CDR3 is TGCGCCAGCAGCGTATCAAGGACTAGCAGAACAGATACGCAGTATTTT. This sequence encodes CASSVSRTSRTDTQYF.

The chain employs TRBV5-8 and TRBJ2-7, with a possible D match to TRBD2 (5 bases). V lost 3 bases and J lost 2, with 12 bases in between. Germline V gene sequence: CDR1 SGHTS, CDR2 YDEGEE. The CDR3 runs 14 residues. The CDR3 loop is CASSSRTGTYEQYF. CDR3 nucleotides: TGTGCCAGCAGCTCCCGGACTGGGACCTACGAGCAGTACTTC.

This sequence joins TRBV5-1 and TRBJ1-1; 7 bases are shared with TRBD1. V lost 8 bases, J lost 1 base, and 5 bases stayed unmatched. The V gene's germline CDR1 is SGHRS and CDR2 YFSETQ. The CDR3 sequence is 13 residues long. CDR3 residues: CASTGQQNTEAFF. The CDR3 coding sequence is TGCGCCAGTACGGGACAGCAGAACACTGAAGCTTTCTTT.

This chain connects TRBV9 to TRBJ1-3; D might be TRBD1 (5 bases). Germline values: CDR1 SGDLS, CDR2 YYNGEE. The CDR3 runs to 16 residues. V was pared by 0 bases and J by 1 base, with 11 bases between. The CDR3 reads CASSVAWGGSGNTIYF. CDR3 nucleotide sequence: TGTGCCAGCAGCGTAGCTTGGGGGGGATCTGGAAACACCATATATTTT.

The V call is TRBV11-3, the J call TRBJ1-1, with D tentatively TRBD1 (6 bases). The germline CDR1 and CDR2 sequences are SGHNT and YENEEA. Trimming left V 3 bases short and J 0 bases short, with 11 bases between. The CDR3 contains 15 residues. The CDR3 DNA follows: TGTGCCAGCAGCTTTCGAGGACAGCTGAACACTGAAGCTTTCTTT. Amino acid sequence: CASSFRGQLNTEAFF.